These 19 T cell receptor beta chains were sequenced from one sample in a study of regulatory T cells in long-lasting Graves disease. Both iRepertoire HTBI primers and Arm-PCR of CDR3 regions were used to build the TCR beta libraries. MiXCR, applied by TCRdb to the multiplex PCR reads, yields one record per CDR3 protein. Among roughly 360,000 distinct CDR3 sequences listed, 12% were seen once. Time point here: newly diagnosed GD, antithyroid drugs for less than 3 months. After RNA was extracted from PBMCs, the TCR library was made from it. The sample also formed part of further work on T cells in Graves' hyperthyroidism and ophthalmopathy.

Sample: peripheral blood mononuclear cells (PBMCs), taken at new diagnosis, from a patient treated with antithyroid drugs. The receptor set was obtained from a woman between 18 and 30 years old with Graves disease.

This clonotype was observed at least ten times. The CDR3 DNA is TGTGCCAGCAGTTTCTTCAGCGGGAGGGCCGAAAATGAGCAGTTCTTC. Protein: CASSFFSGRAENEQFF. This chain joins TRBV27 and TRBJ2-1, with 10 bases matching TRBD2. Germline V gene lookup returns CDR1 MNHEY and CDR2 SMNVEV (reference sequence). With 3 bases clipped from V and 7 bases from J, the junction kept 9 bases outside the gene matches. The CDR3 sequence is 16 residues long.

This clonotype showed up many times. The V gene is TRBV15, the J gene TRBJ2-7, with 13 bases identical to TRBD2. This CDR3 comprises 16 residues. The germline CDR1 and CDR2 sequences are LNHNV and YYDKDF (reference sequence). The J segment lost 6 bases and the V segment lost 6 bases, leaving 11 bases of the junction unmatched. CDR3 loop: CATRRPGLAGAGEQYF. The DNA for the CDR3 is TGTGCCACCAGGAGACCAGGACTAGCGGGAGCTGGCGAGCAGTACTTC.

This clonotype appeared many times. The chain combines TRBV12-3 or TRBV12-4 with TRBJ2-1, with TRBD2 as a possible D gene (5 bases). The CDR3 length is 15 residues. Trimming removed 5 bases at V and 5 bases at J, with 16 bases between. CDR3 sequence: CASSKTRGFNNEQFF. In DNA, the CDR3 is TGTGCCAGCAGTAAAACTAGAGGCTTCAACAATGAGCAGTTCTTC.

This clonotype was detected ten times or more. The chain employs TRBV12-3 or TRBV12-4 and TRBJ2-7; D is uncertain. CDR3 length equals 15 residues. V lost 1 base and J lost 0, with 10 bases in between. The CDR3 sequence: CASSLVWGSSYEQYF. The CDR3 nucleotides read TGTGCCAGCAGTTTAGTTTGGGGAAGCTCCTACGAGCAGTACTTC.

J is TRBJ1-2 and V is TRBV4-3; tentatively, D is TRBD1 (5 bases). Germline CDR1 LGHNA, CDR2 YSLEER. The CDR3 consists of 17 residues. The V and J ends lost 0 bases and 0 bases respectively, with 14 bases between them. The CDR3 is CASSQDAFGTTNYGYTF. The DNA of the CDR3 is TGCGCCAGCAGCCAAGATGCTTTCGGGACGACTAACTATGGCTACACCTTC.

The sample holds a few counts of this clonotype. A much larger clone lies one base from this, so it may be a read error. This chain joins TRBV27 and TRBJ2-7; 8 bases map to TRBD2. V was clipped by 3 bases and J by 7 bases; unmatched bases: 8. CDR3 length: 14 amino acids. Germline CDR1 and CDR2: MNHEY and SMNVEV (reference sequence). The CDR3 DNA is TGTGCCAGCAGTTTTTTAGCGGGGAACAATGAGCAGTACTTC. Its translation is CASSFLAGNNEQYF.

About this clonotype: It may be a read error: a sequence one base away is much more abundant. The chain employs TRBV25-1 and TRBJ1-2; D possibly corresponds to TRBD1 (5 bases). V shed 2 bases and J shed 9 bases, with 16 bases lying between them. In germline, CDR1 is MGHDK, CDR2 SYGVNS. The CDR3 extends over 14 amino acids. The CDR3: CASSELSGTGRYTF. The CDR3 DNA follows: TGTGCCAGCAGTGAACTCAGTGGCACGGGACGCTACACCTTC.

The genes are TRBV19 and TRBJ2-3; 10 bases map to TRBD2. Per germline, CDR1 LNHDA and CDR2 SQIVND (reference sequence). There are 19 residues in the CDR3. V lost 1 base and J lost 1; bases outside the gene matches: 11. The CDR3 nucleotides are TGTGCCAGTAGTATAGGCACTAGCGGGGTCTCGTGGGGCACAGATACGCAGTATTTT. Its translation is CASSIGTSGVSWGTDTQYF.

This clonotype was seen repeatedly, ten times or more. This chain links TRBV10-3 with TRBJ2-1, with TRBD2 matching over 9 bases. CDR3 length: 16 residues. Germline CDR1 reads ENHRY; CDR2 reads SYGVKD. V was pared by 6 bases and J by 8 bases, with 14 bases of the junction left unmatched. DNA for the CDR3: TGTGCCATCAGACCAGCGTTAGCGGGAGATCTTTATGAGCAGTTCTTC. Amino acid sequence: CAIRPALAGDLYEQFF.

This clonotype was counted at least ten times. This chain joins TRBV20-1 and TRBJ2-6; 9 bases agree with TRBD2. The germline CDR1 and CDR2 sequences are DFQATT and SNEGSKA (reference sequence). J gave up 0 bases and V 3 bases, and 6 bases lay outside the gene matches. CDR3 length: 17 residues. The CDR3 region has the DNA TGCAGTGCTAGGTCTAGCGGGACCCGCTCTGGGGCCAACGTCCTGACTTTC. Its translation is CSARSSGTRSGANVLTF.

In this sample, this clonotype turned up many times. The CDR3 sequence is CASSETGLNQPQHF. The DNA of the CDR3 is TGTGCCAGCAGTGAGACGGGGTTGAATCAGCCCCAGCATTTT. The chain joins TRBV2 to TRBJ1-5; D not resolved. The CDR3 has 14 amino acids. Germline V gene data show CDR1 as SNHLY and CDR2 as FYNNEI. Trimming cost V 3 bases and J 4 bases, with 10 bases left between them. Full variable domain (outside the CDR3, taken from reference TRBV2 and TRBJ1-5): EPEVTQTPSHQVTQMGQEVILRCVPISNHLYFYWYRQILGQKVEFLVSFYNNEISEKSEIFDDQFSVERPDGSNFTLKIRSTKLEDSAMYFCASSETGLNQPQHFGDGTRLSIL.

This clonotype was observed at least ten times. The V gene is TRBV15, the J gene TRBJ2-5; TRBD2 matches 9 bases. This CDR3 region has 17 residues. Trimming at V came to 1 base and at J to 0 bases, leaving 6 bases not matched to a gene. CDR1 is LNHNV, CDR2 YYDKDF, per germline (reference sequence). CDR3 amino acids: CATSRVVSGSHQETQYF. The CDR3 DNA is TGTGCCACCAGCAGAGTGGTTAGCGGGAGTCACCAAGAGACCCAGTACTTC.

This clonotype was counted at least ten times. The gene calls are TRBV7-8 and TRBJ1-5, with 9 bases fitting TRBD1. The CDR3 totals 17 residues. J lost 5 bases, V lost 1 base, and 9 bases had no gene match. Germline V gives CDR1 SGHVS, CDR2 FQNEAQ. Here the CDR3 reads CASSLGQLQGADQPQHF. The CDR3 DNA reads as TGTGCCAGCAGCTTAGGGCAGTTACAGGGGGCTGATCAGCCCCAGCATTTT.

This clonotype was seen ten or more times. The J gene is TRBJ1-2, the V gene TRBV9; D unclear. The V end lost 0 bases, the J end lost 1 base, and 10 bases lay between the germline ends. This CDR3 spans 15 amino acids. Germline V CDR1 and CDR2: SGDLS, YYNGEE. CDR3 amino acids: CASSVDWVNNYGYTF. The CDR3 DNA reads as TGTGCCAGCAGCGTAGATTGGGTGAATAACTATGGCTACACCTTC. Supplemented by reference TRBV9 and TRBJ1-2, the full variable domain reads DSGVTQTPKHLITATGQRVTLRCSPRSGDLSVYWYQQSLDQGLQFLIQYYNGEERAKGNILERFSAQQFPDLHSELNLSSLELGDSALYFCASSVDWVNNYGYTFGSGTRLTVV.

V gene TRBV11-1 combines with J gene TRBJ1-1; D is unclear. The V end was cut by 5 bases, the J end by 4 bases, with 14 bases between. The CDR3 covers 14 residues. Germline assignment: CDR1 SGHAT and CDR2 FQDESV (reference sequence). This CDR3 is CASSPLRASTEAFF. The CDR3 coding sequence is TGTGCCAGCAGCCCCCTAAGAGCCTCCACTGAAGCTTTCTTT.

There are many counts of this clonotype. The chain carries TRBV7-8 and TRBJ2-1, with 13 bases aligning to TRBD2. Germline loops: CDR1 SGHVS, CDR2 FQNEAQ. V lost 5 bases to trimming and J lost 8 bases; unmatched junction nucleotides: 21. This CDR3 is 20 amino acids long. CDR3 sequence reads: CASSAPRDARTSGGLHEQFF. The DNA for the CDR3 is TGTGCCAGCAGCGCGCCCAGGGATGCCAGGACTAGCGGGGGACTACATGAGCAGTTCTTC.

In this sample, this clonotype turned up many times. CDR3 coding DNA: TGTGCCAGCGTCCCCCGCCGGGGGACAGGGGATAGAGAAAAGGGAGAGACCCAGTACTTC. Encoded protein: CASVPRRGTGDREKGETQYF. This chain uses TRBV7-9 with TRBJ2-5; 10 bases agree with TRBD1. Germline trimming cut 8 bases from V and 4 bases from J; bases unmatched to any gene: 25. The CDR3 totals 20 residues. Germline lookup yields CDR1 SEHNR and CDR2 FQNEAQ (reference sequence).

This clonotype was detected ten times or more. The genes are TRBV7-8 and TRBJ1-3; D unclear. V gave up 1 base and J gave up 0 bases, with 7 bases separating them. Germline loops: CDR1 SGHVS, CDR2 FQNEAQ. CDR3 size: 15 residues. CDR3 sequence: CASSLGSLSGNTIYF. The CDR3 DNA follows: TGTGCCAGCAGCTTAGGGTCCCTCTCTGGAAACACCATATATTTT.

This clonotype was seen only a few times. One base away lies a much larger clone, so this may be a sequencing read error. The chain employs TRBV6-2 or TRBV6-3 and TRBJ1-5, with D unclear. The CDR3 loop spans 15 amino acids. The germline V gene has CDR1 MNHEY and CDR2 SVGEGT. Trimming took 10 bases from V and 4 from J, leaving 20 bases between them. CDR3 nucleotides: TGTGCCAACGAGCCTTGGGCAGCGAGAAATCAGCCCCAGCATTTT. This translates into CANEPWAARNQPQHF.